This T cell receptor beta chain was identified in a study of response to subunit inactivated influenza vaccine. TCRdb passed the RT-PCR reads through MiXCR, listing each CDR3 protein once. The data show hundreds of thousands of distinct CDR3 sequences, 14% seen once. Study-level results: Authors suggested that a seasonal influenza vaccination recruits few new T cells each time.

This clonotype was counted between two and nine times. The antigen is unknown. The receptor's source is a man between 45 and 60 years old who received an inactivated influenza vaccine. The sample consisted of PBMCs from blood, taken 14 days before vaccination.

CDR3 nucleotide sequence: TGTGCCAGCAGCGGATCTGAGGGAGAAACTAATGAAAAACTGTTTTTT. Translating gives CASSGSEGETNEKLFF. The gene calls are TRBV13 and TRBJ1-4, with D unclear. Germline V gene data show CDR1 as PRHDT and CDR2 as FYEKMQ (reference sequence). Trimming took 5 bases from V and 1 from J, leaving 14 bases between them. CDR3 length equals 16 residues.